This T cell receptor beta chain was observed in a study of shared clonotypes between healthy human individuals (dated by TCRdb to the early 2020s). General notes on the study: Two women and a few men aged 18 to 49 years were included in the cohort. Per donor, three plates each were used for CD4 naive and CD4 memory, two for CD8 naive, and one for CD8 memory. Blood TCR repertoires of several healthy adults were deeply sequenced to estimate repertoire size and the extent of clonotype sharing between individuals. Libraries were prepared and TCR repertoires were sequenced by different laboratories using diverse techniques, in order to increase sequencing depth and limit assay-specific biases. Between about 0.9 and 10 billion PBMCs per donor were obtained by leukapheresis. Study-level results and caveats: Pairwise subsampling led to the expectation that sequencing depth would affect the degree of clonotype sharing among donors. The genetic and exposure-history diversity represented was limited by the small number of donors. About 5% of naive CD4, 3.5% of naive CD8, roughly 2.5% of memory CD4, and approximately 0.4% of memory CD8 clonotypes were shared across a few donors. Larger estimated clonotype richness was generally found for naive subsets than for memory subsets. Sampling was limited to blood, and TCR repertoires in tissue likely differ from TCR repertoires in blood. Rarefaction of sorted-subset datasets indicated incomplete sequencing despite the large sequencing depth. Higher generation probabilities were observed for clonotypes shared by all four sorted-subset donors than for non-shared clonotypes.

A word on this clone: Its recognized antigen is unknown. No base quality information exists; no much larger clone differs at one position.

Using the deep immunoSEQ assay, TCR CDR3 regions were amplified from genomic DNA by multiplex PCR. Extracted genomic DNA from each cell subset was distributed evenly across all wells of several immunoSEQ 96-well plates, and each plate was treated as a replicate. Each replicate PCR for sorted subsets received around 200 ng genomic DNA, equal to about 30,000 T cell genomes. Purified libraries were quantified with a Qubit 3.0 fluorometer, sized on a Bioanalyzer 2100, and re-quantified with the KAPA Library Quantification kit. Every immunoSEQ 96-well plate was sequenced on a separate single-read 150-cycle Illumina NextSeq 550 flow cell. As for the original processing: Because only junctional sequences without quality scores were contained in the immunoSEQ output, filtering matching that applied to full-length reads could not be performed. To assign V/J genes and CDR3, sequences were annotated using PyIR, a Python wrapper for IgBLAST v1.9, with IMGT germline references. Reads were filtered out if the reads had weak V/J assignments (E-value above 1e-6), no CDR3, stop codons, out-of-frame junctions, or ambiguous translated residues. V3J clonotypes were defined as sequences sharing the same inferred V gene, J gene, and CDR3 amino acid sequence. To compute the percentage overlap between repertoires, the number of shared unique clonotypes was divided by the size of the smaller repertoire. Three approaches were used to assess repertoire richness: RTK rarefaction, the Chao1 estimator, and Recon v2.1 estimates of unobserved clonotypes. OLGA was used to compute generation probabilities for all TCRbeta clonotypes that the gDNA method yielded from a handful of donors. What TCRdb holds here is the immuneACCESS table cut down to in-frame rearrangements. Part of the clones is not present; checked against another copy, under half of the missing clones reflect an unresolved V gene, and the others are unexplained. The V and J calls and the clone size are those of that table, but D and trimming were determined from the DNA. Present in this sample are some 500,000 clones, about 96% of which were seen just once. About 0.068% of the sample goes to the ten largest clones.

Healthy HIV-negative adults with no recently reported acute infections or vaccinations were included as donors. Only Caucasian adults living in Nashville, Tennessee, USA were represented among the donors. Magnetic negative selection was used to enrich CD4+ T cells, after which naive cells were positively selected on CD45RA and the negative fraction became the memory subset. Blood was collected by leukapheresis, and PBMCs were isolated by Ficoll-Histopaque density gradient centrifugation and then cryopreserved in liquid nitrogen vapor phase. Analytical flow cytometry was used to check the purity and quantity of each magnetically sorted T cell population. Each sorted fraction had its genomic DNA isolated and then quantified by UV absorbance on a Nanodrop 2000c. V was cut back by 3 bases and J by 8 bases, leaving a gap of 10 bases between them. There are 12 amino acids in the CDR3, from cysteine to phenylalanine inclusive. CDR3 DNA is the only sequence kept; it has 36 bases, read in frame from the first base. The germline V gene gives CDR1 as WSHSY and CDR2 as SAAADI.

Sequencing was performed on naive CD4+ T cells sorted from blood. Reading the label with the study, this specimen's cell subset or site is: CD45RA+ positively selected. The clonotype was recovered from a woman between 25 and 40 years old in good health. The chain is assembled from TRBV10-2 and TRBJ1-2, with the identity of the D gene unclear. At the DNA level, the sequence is TGCGCCAGCAGTGAATCGGGCCAAGGCTACACCTTC. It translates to CASSESGQGYTF.